These T cell receptor beta chains were read from a single sample in a study of post-analysis software for immune sequencing data. TCRdb re-analysed the PCR reads in MiXCR, keeping a single row per CDR3 protein. The sample holds approximately 660,000 distinct CDR3 sequences, over 45% seen once. Sequenced: blood. These receptors were taken from a girl aged 2 to 10 with multiple sclerosis. Both conserved end residues are part of each CDR3. The order of the fields is V gene, J gene, clone size, CDR3 protein. Only part of the rows carry a size: once, few, many, or a class if the clone is expanded.

V gene: TRBV7-9; J gene: TRBJ1-2; clone size: .; CDR3 protein: CASSLAKMGQPNYGYTF
V gene: TRBV7-2; J gene: TRBJ2-7; clone size: .; CDR3 protein: CASSLRAPSEQYF
V gene: TRBV4-2; J gene: TRBJ1-5; clone size: once; CDR3 protein: CASSQVEGGGQPQHF
V gene: TRBV6-5; J gene: TRBJ2-3; clone size: .; CDR3 protein: CASSYSWAGGRTDTQYF
V gene: TRBV5-1; J gene: TRBJ2-7; clone size: once; CDR3 protein: CASSRIPGTYEQYF
V gene: TRBV15; J gene: TRBJ2-1; clone size: .; CDR3 protein: CATSRGLAGGKNEQFF
V gene: TRBV7-7; J gene: TRBJ2-1; clone size: .; CDR3 protein: CASSLVAAGEQFF
V gene: TRBV4-1; J gene: TRBJ2-1; clone size: .; CDR3 protein: CASSQPTSGSGNEQFF
V gene: TRBV20-1; J gene: TRBJ2-3; clone size: .; CDR3 protein: CSANIAQDSTDTQYF
V gene: TRBV9; J gene: TRBJ2-7; clone size: .; CDR3 protein: CASSVGLADSSYEQYF
V gene: TRBV7-2; J gene: TRBJ2-4; clone size: .; CDR3 protein: CASSPSRGVAGLAKNIQYF
V gene: TRBV5-1; J gene: TRBJ2-3; clone size: .; CDR3 protein: CASSGGTDRSTDTQYF
V gene: TRBV6-2/TRBV6-3; J gene: TRBJ2-7; clone size: .; CDR3 protein: CASRQTTSYGQYF
V gene: TRBV5-5; J gene: TRBJ2-3; clone size: .; CDR3 protein: CASSLTVTSGDTQYF
V gene: TRBV5-6; J gene: TRBJ2-5; clone size: .; CDR3 protein: CASSVSGTDQETQYF
V gene: TRBV29-1; J gene: TRBJ2-1; clone size: .; CDR3 protein: CSVAGGGASNEQFF
V gene: TRBV7-9; J gene: TRBJ1-1; clone size: .; CDR3 protein: CASSQGPLLSPNTEAFF
V gene: TRBV28; J gene: TRBJ2-1; clone size: .; CDR3 protein: CASSQPGLGNNEQFF
V gene: TRBV29-1; J gene: TRBJ1-1; clone size: .; CDR3 protein: CSVDTDRGSHTEAFF
V gene: TRBV4-3; J gene: TRBJ2-1; clone size: .; CDR3 protein: CASSQEMRGRNEQFF
V gene: TRBV11-2; J gene: TRBJ2-6; clone size: few; CDR3 protein: CASSSGGGGLSGANVLTF
V gene: TRBV6-5; J gene: TRBJ1-2; clone size: .; CDR3 protein: CASSYSSGAEGYGYTF
V gene: TRBV4-3; J gene: TRBJ1-2; clone size: once; CDR3 protein: CASSQDGQGILTNYGYTF
V gene: TRBV7-9; J gene: TRBJ2-1; clone size: .; CDR3 protein: CASSDGTIPNEQFF